The next 18 T cell receptor beta chains were all read from a single sample in a study of T cells in Graves' hyperthyroidism and ophthalmopathy. Researchers took RNA transcripts and amplified the TCR beta CDR3 regions from them. The HTBI set primed first-round TCR CDR3 RT-PCR. TCRdb called the multiplex PCR reads again in MiXCR, with one record for every CDR3 protein. The data contain approximately 410,000 distinct CDR3 sequences, roughly 14% of them singletons. Sequenced material: blood. The receptors were gathered from a man aged 18 to 29 with Graves' ophthalmopathy.

This sequence joins TRBV5-5 and TRBJ1-1; D is possibly TRBD1 (6 bases). There are 18 residues in the CDR3. Trimming left V 1 base short and J 0 bases short, with 19 bases between. Germline lookup yields CDR1 SGHKS and CDR2 YYEKEE (reference sequence). The CDR3 DNA sequence: TGTGCCAGCAGCTTGACCGGGGGGGGGGCCACGATGAACACTGAAGCTTTCTTT. Its translation is CASSLTGGGATMNTEAFF.

This clonotype appeared many times. This chain links TRBV5-1 with TRBJ2-7; 8 bases are a match to TRBD2. Germline V gene sequence: CDR1 SGHRS, CDR2 YFSETQ. Trimming took 3 bases from V and 2 from J; bases not matched to a gene: 7. The CDR3 covers 15 residues. The CDR3 sequence is CASSYHSGITYEQYF. The CDR3 nucleotides are TGCGCCAGCAGCTACCATAGCGGGATTACCTACGAGCAGTACTTC.

The gene calls are TRBV27 and TRBJ2-1, with 7 bases that match TRBD2. Per germline, CDR1 MNHEY and CDR2 SMNVEV (reference sequence). V was clipped by 7 bases and J by 5 bases; unmatched bases: 5. This CDR3 is built from 13 residues. The CDR3 spells CASTKTSNNEQFF. In DNA, the CDR3 is TGTGCCAGCACGAAGACTAGCAACAATGAGCAGTTCTTC.

This clonotype appeared a few times. A much larger clone lies one base from this, so it may be a read error. This chain links TRBV7-6 with TRBJ2-5, with 7 nucleotides matching TRBD2. CDR1 is SGHVS, CDR2 FNYEAQ, per germline. J lost 2 bases, V lost 1 base, and 1 base had no gene match. The CDR3 sequence is 14 residues long. This CDR3 is CASSLDGGQETQYF. The CDR3 DNA sequence: TGTGCCAGCAGCTTAGACGGGGGGCAAGAGACCCAGTACTTC.

The table lists this clonotype with a count of one. The chain uses TRBV2 and TRBJ2-7, with D possibly being TRBD1 or TRBD2 (5 bases each). This CDR3 comprises 15 residues. Germline loops: CDR1 SNHLY, CDR2 FYNNEI. V lost 5 bases, J lost 6 bases, and 20 bases lay in between. The CDR3 protein is CASSTLWGSGAEQYF. As DNA, the CDR3 is TGTGCCAGCAGTACTTTGTGGGGGAGTGGTGCCGAGCAGTACTTC.

This clonotype has more than one count but fewer than ten. This chain links TRBV9 with TRBJ2-3; 7 positions match TRBD2. This CDR3 region has 15 residues. Germline V lookup: CDR1 SGDLS, CDR2 YYNGEE. The junction had 8 bases not matched to a gene; V was cut back by 7 bases and J by 0 bases. CDR3 loop: CASAGEGKSTDTQYF. The DNA for the CDR3 is TGTGCCAGCGCGGGGGAGGGGAAGAGCACAGATACGCAGTATTTT.

Only a few counts were recorded for this clonotype. The genes are TRBV2 and TRBJ2-1, with 7 nucleotides matching TRBD2. Germline CDR1 and CDR2: SNHLY and FYNNEI. V dropped 6 bases and J dropped 16; count of bases not matched to a gene: 12. The CDR3 runs 12 residues. The CDR3 region has the DNA TGTGCCAGCAGGCAGGTCAGCGGGAAGTATTTCTTC. This encodes CASRQVSGKYFF.

The chain has TRBV29-1 and TRBJ2-2; a possible D gene is TRBD1 (6 bases). The V and J ends lost 4 bases and 0 bases respectively, with 12 bases between them. The CDR3 has 15 residues. Germline V lookup: CDR1 SQVTM, CDR2 ANQGSEA. The CDR3 is CSVVGGHPNTGELFF. In DNA, the CDR3 is TGCAGCGTTGTTGGGGGACACCCGAACACCGGGGAGCTGTTTTTT.

Note on this clonotype: This may stem from a read error, because a much larger clone lies one nucleotide away. V gene TRBV6-1 combines with J gene TRBJ1-5; 9 positions match TRBD1. The V and J ends lost 6 bases and 5 bases, in that order; junction bases with no gene match: 8. Germline CDR1 and CDR2: MNHNS and SASEGT. This CDR3 is 15 amino acids long. This CDR3 is CASSHGTGYYQPQHF. CDR3 in DNA: TGTGCCAGCAGCCACGGGACAGGGTACTATCAGCCCCAGCATTTT.

This clonotype was seen only a few times. V gene TRBV7-9 combines with J gene TRBJ1-2, with 9 bases matching TRBD1. The junction had 5 bases not matched to a gene; V was cut back by 5 bases and J by 1 base. In germline, CDR1 is SEHNR, CDR2 FQNEAQ (reference sequence). The CDR3 runs 15 residues. CDR3 sequence (DNA): TGTGCCAGCAGCCCAGACAGGGGGTTTAACTATGGCTACACCTTC. It translates to CASSPDRGFNYGYTF.

Many counts were recorded for this clonotype. The chain joins TRBV9 to TRBJ1-2, with D uncertain. Per the germline V gene, CDR1 is SGDLS and CDR2 is YYNGEE. Trimming removed 3 bases from V and 3 bases from J, with 12 bases in between. The CDR3 covers 14 residues. CDR3 residues: CASSGPGPYYGYTF. The CDR3 nucleotides read TGTGCCAGCAGCGGGCCCGGGCCATACTATGGCTACACCTTC.

This sequence joins TRBV5-1 and TRBJ2-5; 10 positions match TRBD2. CDR3 length equals 16 residues. Per the germline V gene, CDR1 is SGHRS and CDR2 is YFSETQ. V was pared by 0 bases and J by 4 bases, with 6 bases of the junction left unmatched. The CDR3 nucleotides read TGCGCCAGCAGCTTGGGTTTCCTAGCGGGAGCAGAGACCCAGTACTTC. It is translated as CASSLGFLAGAETQYF.

This chain joins TRBV6-4 and TRBJ2-1; unclear D gene. The V end lost 5 bases, the J end lost 8 bases, and 19 bases lay between the germline ends. The germline V gene has CDR1 MRHNA and CDR2 SNTAGT. The CDR3 loop spans 15 amino acids. The CDR3 region has the DNA TGTGCCAGCAGTAGGGCCTCAACGGGTAGGGATGAGCAGTTCTTC. It codes for CASSRASTGRDEQFF.

Worth noting for this clonotype: This could be a read error, since a much larger clone is one nucleotide away. V and J are TRBV27 and TRBJ2-1; D remains unclear. The V and J ends lost 11 bases and 5 bases respectively, with 19 bases between them. This CDR3 is 14 amino acids long. Looked up from germline, CDR1 is MNHEY and CDR2 is SMNVEV (reference sequence). CDR3 region: CAGKPGSLNNEQFF. The CDR3 bases are TGTGCCGGCAAACCCGGAAGTCTAAACAATGAGCAGTTCTTC.

This clonotype was counted ten times or more. The genes are TRBV15 and TRBJ2-7; TRBD2 aligns across 8 bases. Unmatched junction bases numbered 1, after V lost 0 bases and J lost 3 bases. Germline CDR1 reads LNHNV; CDR2 reads YYDKDF (reference sequence). This CDR3 region has 14 residues. In DNA form, the CDR3 reads TGTGCCACCAGCAGAGAGGGACTAGTCTACGAGCAGTACTTC. The encoded protein is CATSREGLVYEQYF.

This clonotype was counted a few times. The chain couples TRBV7-9 to TRBJ2-7, with 10 positions matching TRBD2. This CDR3 has 16 residues. V lost 5 bases, J lost 2 bases, and 9 bases stayed unmatched. In germline, CDR1 is SEHNR, CDR2 FQNEAQ (reference sequence). Here the CDR3 reads CASSPQTSGLTYEQYF. In nucleotides, the CDR3 is TGTGCCAGCAGCCCGCAGACTAGCGGGCTTACCTACGAGCAGTACTTC.

This clonotype came up many times. The chain employs TRBV11-2 and TRBJ2-7; D unclear. Germline CDR1 reads SGHAT; CDR2 reads FQNNGV. Trimming shortened V by 1 base and J by 2 bases, and 9 bases separated the two germline ends. The CDR3 extends over 14 amino acids. The CDR3 region is CASSLGVGTYEQYF. CDR3 in DNA: TGTGCCAGCAGCTTAGGTGTAGGAACCTACGAGCAGTACTTC.

This clonotype was recorded at least ten times. This rearrangement joins TRBV5-1 to TRBJ2-5, with a weak D call TRBD1 (6 bases). Germline CDR1 and CDR2: SGHRS and YFSETQ. The CDR3 loop spans 15 amino acids. V dropped 0 bases and J dropped 2 bases, with 11 bases sitting between them. The CDR3 DNA is TGCGCCAGCAGCTTGGTCCCGGGACATCAAGAGACCCAGTACTTC. This gives the protein CASSLVPGHQETQYF.